This T cell receptor (beta chain) was sequenced for a study of cytomegalovirus exposure and HLA in healthy donors. Study background: The 120 validation repertoires used the same platform as the roughly 720 first-cohort repertoires (as reported by a later analysis).

Repertoires were generated with immunoSEQ multiplex PCR, while TCRdb's copy carries only in-frame clones and drops some. The sample yields about 240,000 clones, about 90% seen once. Concerning this clone: Its antigen remains unknown.

Findings and limits, study-wide: TCR clusters originating in the first cohort tended to co-occur in the roughly 120 validation repertoires, according to a later analysis. Specific recognition of CMV antigens was confirmed in vitro for three chains (all CMV-associated). Researchers catalogued roughly 170 TCR beta chains as cytomegalovirus-associated.

Sequencing was performed on PBMCs. The clonotype originates from a woman aged 25-40 years in good health and CMV-seropositive.

CDR3 in amino acids: CASSLLAKETQYF. CDR3 DNA sequence: TGCGCCAGCAGCTTGTTGGCAAAAGAGACCCAGTACTTC. The chain recombines TRBV5-1 with TRBJ2-5, with D hard to call. Germline values: CDR1 SGHRS, CDR2 YFSETQ. Trimming pared 1 base from V and 3 bases from J, leaving 7 bases between. The CDR3 is made up of 13 amino acids.